This TCR beta chain came from a study of cytomegalovirus exposure and HLA in healthy donors. General study findings and limits: Common viral pathogens seemed to be connected with several of the most significant clusters, according to a later analysis. As immune exposure information, only CMV serostatus was available.

Note on this clone: The target antigen is unknown.

V was pared by 0 bases and J by 6 bases, with 11 bases between. Germline-derived CDR1 and CDR2 are LNHNV and YYDKDF (reference sequence). CDR3 length equals 15 residues. Amplification used 60 Vbeta primers and 13 Jbeta primers. In the original analysis: Later work found 74 million or so unique TCR beta chains, with about 10 million shared. TCRdb's copy holds only in-frame clones and misses some; the assay was immunoSEQ multiplex PCR. V and J calls plus clone size are reproduced from that table; the DNA served to infer D and trimming. The table shows 95,000 to 100,000 clones, with 78% occurring only once.

This receptor was obtained from a woman aged 60-70 years in good health and CMV-seronegative. Sequenced: PBMCs. This chain links TRBV15 with TRBJ2-2, with D maybe TRBD1 (5 bases). The CDR3 region is CATSREPSGSGELFF. CDR3 nucleotide sequence: TGTGCCACCAGCAGAGAACCATCAGGGTCCGGGGAGCTGTTTTTT.